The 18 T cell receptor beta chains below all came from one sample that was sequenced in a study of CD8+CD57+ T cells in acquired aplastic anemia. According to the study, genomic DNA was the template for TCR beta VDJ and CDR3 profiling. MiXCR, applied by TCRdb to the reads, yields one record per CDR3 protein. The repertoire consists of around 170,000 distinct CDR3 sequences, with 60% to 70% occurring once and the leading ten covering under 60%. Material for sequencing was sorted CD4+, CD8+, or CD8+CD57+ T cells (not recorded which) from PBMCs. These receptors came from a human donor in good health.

CDR3 protein: CASSAGMGSPLHF. The CDR3 DNA sequence: TGTGCCAGCAGCGCAGGGATGGGTTCACCCCTCCACTTT. The chain has TRBV9 and TRBJ1-6; the D gene is possibly TRBD1 (5 bases). V was cut by 3 bases and J by 9 bases, with 10 bases left in between. Germline V gene data show CDR1 as SGDLS and CDR2 as YYNGEE. This CDR3 comprises 13 residues.

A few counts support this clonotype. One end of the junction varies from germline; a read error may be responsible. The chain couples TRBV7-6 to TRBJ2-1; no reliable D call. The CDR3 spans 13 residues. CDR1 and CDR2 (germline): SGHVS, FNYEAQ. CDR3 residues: CASSLVGQVPKSF. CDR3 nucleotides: TGTGCCAGCAGCTTAGTAGGGCAGGTTCCCAAATCCTTC.

CDR3 protein: CASSLTGSQGGETQYF. CDR3 in DNA: TGTGCCAGCAGCTTAACCGGAAGTCAGGGGGGTGAGACCCAGTACTTC. The chain recombines TRBV7-9 with TRBJ2-5, with D maybe TRBD1 (7 bases). Germline lookup yields CDR1 SEHNR and CDR2 FQNEAQ (reference sequence). V was cut by 2 bases and J by 5 bases, with 18 bases left in between. The length of the CDR3 is 16 residues.

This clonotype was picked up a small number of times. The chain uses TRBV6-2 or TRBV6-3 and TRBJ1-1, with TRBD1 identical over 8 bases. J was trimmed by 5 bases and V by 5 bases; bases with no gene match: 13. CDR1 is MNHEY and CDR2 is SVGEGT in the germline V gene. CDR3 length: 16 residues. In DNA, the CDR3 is TGTGCCAGCAGTCAACCCGGGACAGGTATGCGGACTGAAGCTTTCTTT. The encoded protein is CASSQPGTGMRTEAFF.

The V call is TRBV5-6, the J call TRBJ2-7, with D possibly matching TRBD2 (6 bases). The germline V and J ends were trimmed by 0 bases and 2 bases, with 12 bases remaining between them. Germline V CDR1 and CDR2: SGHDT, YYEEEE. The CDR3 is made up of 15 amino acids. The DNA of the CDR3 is TGTGCCAGCAGCTTGGTCGTGACGGGGGCCTACGAGCAGTACTTC. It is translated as CASSLVVTGAYEQYF.

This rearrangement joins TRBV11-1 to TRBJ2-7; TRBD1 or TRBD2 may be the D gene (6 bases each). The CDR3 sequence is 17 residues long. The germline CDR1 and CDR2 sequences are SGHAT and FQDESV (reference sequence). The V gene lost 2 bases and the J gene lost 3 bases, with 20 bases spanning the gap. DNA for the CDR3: TGTGCCAGCAGCTTATTATATGCGGGACATACAATCTACGAGCAGTACTTC. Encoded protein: CASSLLYAGHTIYEQYF.

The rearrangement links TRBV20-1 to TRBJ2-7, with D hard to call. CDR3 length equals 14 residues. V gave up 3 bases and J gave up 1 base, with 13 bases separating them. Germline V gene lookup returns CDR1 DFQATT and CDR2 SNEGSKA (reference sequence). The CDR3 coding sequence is TGCAGTGCTAGTGGCCCACGGCTATCCTACGAGCAGTACTTC. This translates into CSASGPRLSYEQYF.

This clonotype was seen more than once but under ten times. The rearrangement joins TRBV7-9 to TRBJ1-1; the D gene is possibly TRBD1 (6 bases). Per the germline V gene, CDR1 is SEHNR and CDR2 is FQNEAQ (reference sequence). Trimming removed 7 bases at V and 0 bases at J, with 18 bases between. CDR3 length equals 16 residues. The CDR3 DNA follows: TGTGCCAGCACCGACTCAGGAGGGGGAATGAACACTGAAGCTTTCTTT. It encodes CASTDSGGGMNTEAFF.

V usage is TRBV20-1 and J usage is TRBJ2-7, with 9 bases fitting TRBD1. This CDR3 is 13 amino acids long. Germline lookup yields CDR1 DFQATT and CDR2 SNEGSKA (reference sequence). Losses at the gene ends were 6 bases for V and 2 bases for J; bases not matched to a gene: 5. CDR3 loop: CSAKGTGTYEQYF. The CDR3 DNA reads TGCAGTGCCAAAGGGACAGGGACCTACGAGCAGTACTTC.

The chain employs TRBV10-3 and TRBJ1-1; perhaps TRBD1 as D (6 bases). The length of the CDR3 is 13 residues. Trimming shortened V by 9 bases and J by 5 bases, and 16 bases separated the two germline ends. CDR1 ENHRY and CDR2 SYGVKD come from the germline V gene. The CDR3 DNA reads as TGTGCCATTGGAGGGGGGTCGAGTACTGAAGCTTTCTTT. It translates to CAIGGGSSTEAFF.

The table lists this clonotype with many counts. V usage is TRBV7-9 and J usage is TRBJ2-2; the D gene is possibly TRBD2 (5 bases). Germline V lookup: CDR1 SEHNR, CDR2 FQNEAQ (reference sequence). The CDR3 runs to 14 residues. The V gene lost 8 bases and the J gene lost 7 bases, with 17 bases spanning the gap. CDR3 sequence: CASPSPHSDGELFF. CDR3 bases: TGTGCCAGCCCCAGTCCCCATAGCGACGGGGAGCTGTTTTTT.

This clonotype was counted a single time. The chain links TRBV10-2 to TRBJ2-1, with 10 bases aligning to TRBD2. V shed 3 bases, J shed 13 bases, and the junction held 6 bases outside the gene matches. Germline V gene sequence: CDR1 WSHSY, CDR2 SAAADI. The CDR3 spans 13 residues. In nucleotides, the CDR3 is TGCGCCAGCAGTGATGCTAGCGGGGGTATTCAGTTCTTC. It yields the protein CASSDASGGIQFF.

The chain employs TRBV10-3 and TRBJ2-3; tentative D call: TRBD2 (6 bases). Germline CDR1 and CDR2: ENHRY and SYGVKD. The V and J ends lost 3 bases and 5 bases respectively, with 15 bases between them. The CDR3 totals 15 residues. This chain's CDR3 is CAISELLATQDTQYF. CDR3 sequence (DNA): TGTGCCATCAGTGAACTACTAGCAACACAAGATACGCAGTATTTT.

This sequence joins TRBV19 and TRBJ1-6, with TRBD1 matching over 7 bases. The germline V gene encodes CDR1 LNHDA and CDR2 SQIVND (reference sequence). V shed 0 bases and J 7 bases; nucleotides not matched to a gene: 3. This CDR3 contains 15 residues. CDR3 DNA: TGTGCCAGTAGTATAGATACAGGGGCGAATTCACCCCTCCACTTT. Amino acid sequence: CASSIDTGANSPLHF.

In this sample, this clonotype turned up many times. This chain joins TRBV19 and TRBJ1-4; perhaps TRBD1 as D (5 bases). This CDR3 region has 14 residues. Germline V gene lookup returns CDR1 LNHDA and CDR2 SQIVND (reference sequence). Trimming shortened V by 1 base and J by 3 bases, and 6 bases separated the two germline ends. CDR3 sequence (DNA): TGTGCCAGTAGTATAGCGGGGCCTAATGAAAAACTGTTTTTT. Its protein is CASSIAGPNEKLFF.

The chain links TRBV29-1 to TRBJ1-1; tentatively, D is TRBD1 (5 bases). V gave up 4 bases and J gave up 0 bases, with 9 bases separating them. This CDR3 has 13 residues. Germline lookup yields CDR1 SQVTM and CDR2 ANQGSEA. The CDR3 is CSVADSVNTEAFF. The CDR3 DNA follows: TGCAGCGTTGCTGACAGCGTGAACACTGAAGCTTTCTTT.

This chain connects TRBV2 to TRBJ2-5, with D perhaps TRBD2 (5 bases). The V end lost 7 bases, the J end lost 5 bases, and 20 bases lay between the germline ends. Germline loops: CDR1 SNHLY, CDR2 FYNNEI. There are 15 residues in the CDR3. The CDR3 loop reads CASIPRVWGEETQYF. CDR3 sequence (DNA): TGTGCCAGCATTCCAAGGGTGTGGGGAGAGGAGACCCAGTACTTC.

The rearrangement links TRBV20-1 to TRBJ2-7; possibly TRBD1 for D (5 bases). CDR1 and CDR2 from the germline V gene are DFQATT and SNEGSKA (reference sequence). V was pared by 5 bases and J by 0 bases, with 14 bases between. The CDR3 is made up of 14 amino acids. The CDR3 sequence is CSAEQALSSYEQYF. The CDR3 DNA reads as TGCAGTGCTGAACAGGCCCTAAGCTCCTACGAGCAGTACTTC.